This T cell receptor (beta chain) was sequenced in a study of cytomegalovirus exposure and HLA in healthy donors. V dropped 5 bases and J dropped 3; count of bases not matched to a gene: 6. The CDR3 contains 14 residues. Germline CDR1 MNHEY, CDR2 SVGAGI. The primer mix had 60 Vbeta and 13 Jbeta primers. The method was immunoSEQ multiplex PCR; TCRdb's version includes in-frame clones alone and lacks a portion of them. The sample lists 180,000 or so clones, around four fifths occurring once. This chain links TRBV6-5 with TRBJ2-7; 8 nucleotides line up with TRBD1. This receptor was taken from a young man in good health and CMV-seronegative. The sample taken for sequencing was PBMCs. The CDR3 DNA reads TGTGCCAGCAGTCACGCCGGGACAGGCTACGAGCAGTACTTC. The encoded protein is CASSHAGTGYEQYF.